The entry below gives a single T cell receptor (beta chain) sequence along with its context. This entry is derived from a study of blood T cell repertoires in COVID-19. About the research overall: The origin of the acute and convalescent COVID-19 samples was the United States, Italy and Spain. T cells, B-cell-depleted T cells, or PBMCs supplied cDNA or gDNA.

The length of the CDR3 is 14 residues. V was cut by 3 bases and J by 6 bases, with 11 bases left in between. CDR1 and CDR2 (germline): LGHNA, YSLEER. Original data processing: Nucleated cell number was recorded as an estimate derived from reference gene primer amplification. TCRdb's copy holds only in-frame clones and misses some; the assay was immunoSEQ multiplex PCR. The V and J calls and clone size are taken from that table; D and trimming were inferred from the DNA. The repertoire holds roughly 260,000 clones, with about nine tenths as singletons. The chain recombines TRBV4-3 with TRBJ2-2; perhaps TRBD1 as D (5 bases). Sample: peripheral blood. The receptor was isolated from a man in his forties or fifties who had recovered from COVID-19. CDR3 in DNA: TGCGCCAGCAGCCAGGGGCAGGGTGCCGGGGAGCTGTTTTTT. Its translation is CASSQGQGAGELFF.